The 12 T cell receptor beta chains given below trace back to one sample, sequenced in a study of cytomegalovirus exposure and HLA in healthy donors. Repertoires were generated with immunoSEQ multiplex PCR, while TCRdb's copy carries only in-frame clones and drops some. Found here are around 190,000 clones, approximately 86% of them singletons; the top ten hold 6% to 8.5%. The sample consisted of PBMCs. Every receptor here comes from a man aged 25 to 45 in good health and CMV-seropositive.

This chain uses TRBV7-2 with TRBJ2-3, with D perhaps matching TRBD1 or TRBD2 (5 bases each). The germline V and J ends were trimmed by 5 bases and 6 bases, with 21 bases remaining between them. The germline V gene encodes CDR1 SGHTA and CDR2 FQGNSA. The CDR3 has 16 amino acids. The CDR3 is CASSDRDRGLGDTQYF. In DNA form, the CDR3 reads TGTGCCAGCAGCGACCGGGACCGCGGCCTAGGGGATACGCAGTATTTT.

The V call is TRBV7-9, the J call TRBJ1-2; D is uncertain. The germline V gene encodes CDR1 SEHNR and CDR2 FQNEAQ (reference sequence). V was pared by 5 bases and J by 3 bases, with 13 bases between. The CDR3 runs 14 residues. In nucleotides, the CDR3 is TGTGCCAGCAGCATCGATGGGAGGGACTATGGCTACACCTTC. It translates to CASSIDGRDYGYTF.

The V call is TRBV6-6, the J call TRBJ2-7; no firm D call. The CDR3 length is 12 residues. The germline gives CDR1 MNHNY, CDR2 SVGAGI (reference sequence). V lost 6 bases, J lost 0 bases, and 6 bases lay in between. The CDR3 loop reads CASRSSSYEQYF. CDR3 nucleotides: TGTGCCAGCAGAAGTAGCTCCTACGAGCAGTACTTC.

The V and J genes are TRBV5-5 and TRBJ1-4; D is uncertain. The length of the CDR3 is 13 residues. V was trimmed by 7 bases and J by 5 bases, leaving 12 bases between them. The germline CDR1 and CDR2 sequences are SGHKS and YYEKEE (reference sequence). CDR3 loop: CASEREANEKLFF. The CDR3, as DNA: TGTGCCAGCGAGCGGGAAGCAAATGAAAAACTGTTTTTT. The entire variable domain, with the rest obtained from reference TRBV5-5 and TRBJ1-4, is as follows: DAGVTQSPTHLIKTRGQQVTLRCSPISGHKSVSWYQQVLGQGPQFIFQYYEKEERGRGNFPDRFSARQFPNYSSELNVNALLLGDSALYLCASEREANEKLFFGSGTQLSVL.

This clone was counted only a few times. This chain links TRBV2 with TRBJ1-1; 7 bases match TRBD1. Germline V lookup: CDR1 SNHLY, CDR2 FYNNEI. The V segment lost 4 bases and the J segment 0 bases; nucleotides outside the gene matches: 5. The CDR3 contains 15 residues. Here the CDR3 reads CASSVQGSMNTEAFF. The CDR3 coding sequence is TGTGCCAGCAGTGTACAGGGGTCCATGAACACTGAAGCTTTCTTT.

The gene calls are TRBV29-1 and TRBJ2-1, with 12 bases lining up with TRBD2. The CDR3 is 18 amino acids. Germline V gives CDR1 SQVTM, CDR2 ANQGSEA. Trimming took 6 bases from V and 3 from J; bases not matched to a gene: 15. The CDR3 spells CSVKQTSGRRGVYNEQFF. The DNA for the CDR3 is TGCAGCGTGAAACAGACTAGCGGGAGAAGGGGAGTCTACAATGAGCAGTTCTTC.

V and J are TRBV2 and TRBJ2-5; unclear D gene. Between the trimmed V and J ends, which lost 8 bases and 5 bases, there was a span of 6 bases. Germline V gives CDR1 SNHLY, CDR2 FYNNEI. This CDR3 is built from 10 residues. This CDR3 reads CASGPETQYF. CDR3 bases: TGTGCCAGCGGTCCGGAGACCCAGTACTTC.

The chain joins TRBV7-9 to TRBJ2-5; TRBD1 agrees at 10 bases. Per the germline V gene, CDR1 is SEHNR and CDR2 is FQNEAQ (reference sequence). The CDR3 runs 14 residues. After removal of 3 bases from V and 3 bases from J, the junction contained 1 base not matched to a gene. CDR3 in amino acids: CASSFGTGEETQYF. CDR3 DNA: TGTGCCAGCAGCTTTGGGACAGGGGAAGAGACCCAGTACTTC.

This rearrangement joins TRBV5-4 to TRBJ2-7, with 8 nucleotides matching TRBD1. V lost 3 bases and J lost 4; bases outside the gene matches: 12. The CDR3 has 16 amino acids. Germline V gives CDR1 SGHNT, CDR2 YYREEE (reference sequence). The CDR3 DNA follows: TGTGCCAGCAGCTCGCTTGCCAGGACAGGGTCATACGAGCAGTACTTC. Its translation is CASSSLARTGSYEQYF.

The gene calls are TRBV11-3 and TRBJ1-2, with D uncertain. Germline V CDR1 and CDR2: SGHNT, YENEEA. V lost 0 bases and J lost 2, with 10 bases in between. The CDR3 runs 15 residues. The CDR3 here is CASSLDRVINYGYTF. The CDR3 bases are TGTGCCAGCAGCTTAGATCGAGTCATAAACTATGGCTACACCTTC.

The chain employs TRBV29-1 and TRBJ2-1; D is possibly TRBD2 (6 bases). This CDR3 comprises 15 residues. V was cut by 1 base and J by 9 bases, with 19 bases left in between. From germline, CDR1 is SQVTM and CDR2 ANQGSEA. The CDR3 loop is CSVEVRLVGGGEQFF. The CDR3, as DNA: TGCAGCGTTGAAGTTCGACTAGTGGGAGGAGGTGAGCAGTTCTTC.

The chain couples TRBV6-5 to TRBJ2-1, with D tentatively TRBD1 or TRBD2 (5 bases each). V was shortened by 2 bases and J by 9 bases, with 17 bases between the two germline ends. CDR3 length: 15 amino acids. Germline-derived CDR1 and CDR2 are MNHEY and SVGAGI. Written as DNA, the CDR3 is TGTGCCAGCAGTTACGGGCTAGCAAGGGACGGTGAGCAGTTCTTC. Its translation: CASSYGLARDGEQFF.